This TCR beta chain derives from a study of beta chain features in type 1 diabetes. The study reverse transcribed the entire isolated RNA, so it sequenced expressed TCRB transcripts. Roughly 3.6 million reads, on average, came from each naive, central memory and regulatory T cell sample. Clones were sequenced by immunoSEQ multiplex PCR, and TCRdb holds only the in-frame ones, with some missing. The table shows about 650,000 clones, with around an eighth occurring only once. Study-wide points: For patients, the naive, central memory and Treg TCRB repertoires appeared more alike than for healthy donors. Shorter TCRB CDR3s, moderately but significantly so, marked every one of the four CD4+ subsets in Type 1 diabetes patients. The VDJ junctions of type 1 diabetes patients carried fewer insertions and more deletions.

Concerning this clone: Its antigen is currently unknown.

The V gene's germline CDR1 is LGHNA and CDR2 YSLEER. V lost 3 bases and J lost 2; bases outside the gene matches: 5. The CDR3 spans 15 residues. Staining for CD45RO/CCR7/CD25/CD127/CD95/CD27 allowed sorting of CD4+ naive, central memory, regulatory and stem cell-like memory cells. V gene TRBV4-3 combines with J gene TRBJ2-7; 9 bases agree with TRBD1. Sequencing was performed on naive CD4+ T cells from blood. The TCR originated in a young man with type 1 diabetes. The CDR3 protein is CASSQGTGSTYEQYF. CDR3 in DNA: TGCGCCAGCAGCCAGGGGACAGGGTCCACCTACGAGCAGTACTTC.